The next 26 T cell receptor beta chains were all read from a single sample in a study of shared T cell receptors in the human thymus. Sequenced by immunoSEQ multiplex PCR; TCRdb stores in-frame clones only, minus some. The table includes about 380,000 clones, approximately 95% detected once. The material sequenced was thymocytes. The receptors here all came from a human donor.

V usage is TRBV25-1 and J usage is TRBJ2-7, with unresolved D. Germline V gives CDR1 MGHDK, CDR2 SYGVNS. This CDR3 region has 11 residues. Trimming removed 6 bases from V and 3 bases from J, with 6 bases in between. The CDR3 spells CASSRNYEQYF. DNA for the CDR3: TGTGCCAGCAGCCGTAACTACGAGCAGTACTTC.

This chain connects TRBV4-3 to TRBJ2-7; TRBD2 matches at 7 bases. The V gene's germline CDR1 is LGHNA and CDR2 YSLEER. The CDR3 is made up of 16 amino acids. After removal of 3 bases from V and 7 bases from J, the junction contained 15 bases not matched to a gene. The CDR3 here is CASSHQEQETAGEQYF. CDR3 DNA sequence: TGCGCCAGCAGCCATCAAGAGCAGGAAACAGCGGGGGAGCAGTACTTC.

The V gene is TRBV11-2, the J gene TRBJ2-7, with a weak D call TRBD1 (6 bases). Germline CDR1 reads SGHAT; CDR2 reads FQNNGV. This CDR3 spans 14 amino acids. Deletions cut 4 bases from V and 2 bases from J, with 12 bases between. The CDR3 loop reads CASSSRQDAYEQYF. The CDR3 coding sequence is TGTGCCAGCAGCTCTCGACAGGATGCCTACGAGCAGTACTTC.

The DNA for the CDR3 is TGTGCCAGCAGTTCGCCGACAGGGCCAAGCTCCTACGAGCAGTACTTC. It codes for CASSSPTGPSSYEQYF. This chain joins TRBV28 and TRBJ2-7, with 7 nucleotides matching TRBD1. After removal of 4 bases from V and 0 bases from J, the junction contained 9 bases not matched to a gene. There are 16 residues in the CDR3. CDR1 and CDR2 (germline): MDHEN, SYDVKM.

J is TRBJ2-7 and V is TRBV5-4; 9 nucleotides match TRBD2. There are 12 residues in the CDR3. CDR1 is SGHNT, CDR2 YYREEE, per germline (reference sequence). V was pared by 4 bases and J by 5 bases, with 1 base of the junction left unmatched. The CDR3 here is CASSRGGDEQYF. The DNA of the CDR3 is TGTGCCAGCAGCCGCGGGGGGGACGAGCAGTACTTC.

Only one count was recorded for this clone. The chain carries TRBV5-4 and TRBJ1-2; the match to TRBD1 covers 7 bases. CDR3 length: 17 residues. The V and J ends lost 3 bases and 3 bases, in that order; junction bases with no gene match: 14. From germline, CDR1 is SGHNT and CDR2 YYREEE (reference sequence). The DNA for the CDR3 is TGTGCCAGCAGCTCTGCGATAGGACAGGCGCACCACTATGGCTACACCTTC. As protein: CASSSAIGQAHHYGYTF.

V usage is TRBV27 and J usage is TRBJ1-2; D not certain. Per germline, CDR1 MNHEY and CDR2 SMNVEV (reference sequence). Between the trimmed V and J ends, which lost 1 base and 7 bases, there was a span of 10 bases. The CDR3 consists of 13 residues. The CDR3: CASSLCPVSGYTF. The CDR3, as DNA: TGTGCCAGCAGTTTATGTCCGGTTAGTGGCTACACCTTC.

The chain combines TRBV7-9 with TRBJ2-1; a weak D match, TRBD2 (5 bases). Trimming took off 5 bases at V and 9 bases at J, with 23 bases between the two ends. The CDR3 spans 16 residues. Looked up from germline, CDR1 is SEHNR and CDR2 is FQNEAQ (reference sequence). CDR3 sequence reads: CASSTGVPLSGAEQFF. DNA of the CDR3: TGTGCCAGCAGCACCGGGGTACCTCTGAGTGGTGCTGAGCAGTTCTTC.

The chain joins TRBV10-3 to TRBJ2-7; 8 positions agree with TRBD2. The CDR3 is made up of 13 amino acids. Germline values: CDR1 ENHRY, CDR2 SYGVKD. CDR3 residues: CAMGTGGPSEQYF. In DNA, the CDR3 is TGTGCGATGGGGACGGGAGGGCCTAGCGAGCAGTACTTC.

V gene TRBV19 combines with J gene TRBJ1-4; D call uncertain. Trimming took off 5 bases at V and 6 bases at J, with 19 bases between the two ends. The CDR3 is 16 amino acids. Germline lookup yields CDR1 LNHDA and CDR2 SQIVND (reference sequence). Written as DNA, the CDR3 is TGTGCCAGTAGTCTGGCCCTAAGTGGGCTATATGAAAAACTGTTTTTT. Protein product: CASSLALSGLYEKLFF.

The chain has TRBV30 and TRBJ2-2; tentatively, D is TRBD1 (5 bases). This CDR3 comprises 18 residues. Germline CDR1 reads GTSNPN; CDR2 reads SVGIG (reference sequence). The V end lost 1 base, the J end lost 2 bases, and 20 bases lay between the germline ends. The CDR3 DNA sequence: TGTGCCTGGAGTGCATCGAGAAAATTTCAGGGAAACACCGGGGAGCTGTTTTTT. The encoded protein is CAWSASRKFQGNTGELFF.

The genes are TRBV27 and TRBJ2-7, with no clear D. Germline-derived CDR1 and CDR2 are MNHEY and SMNVEV (reference sequence). V dropped 0 bases and J dropped 4 bases, with 7 bases sitting between them. This CDR3 has 13 residues. The CDR3 spells CASSLSSEYEQYF. The CDR3 region has the DNA TGTGCCAGCAGTTTATCATCGGAGTACGAGCAGTACTTC.

V and J are TRBV11-3 and TRBJ2-2, with D perhaps matching TRBD1 (5 bases). Trimming cost V 0 bases and J 4 bases, with 15 bases left between them. Germline values: CDR1 SGHNT, CDR2 YENEEA. CDR3 length equals 17 residues. The CDR3 spells CASSLDKEGEGTGELFF. DNA of the CDR3: TGTGCCAGCAGCTTAGACAAGGAAGGGGAAGGCACCGGGGAGCTGTTTTTT.

The chain is built from TRBV12-2 and TRBJ2-7; no check of the table's D call, TRBD1, against the DNA was made. TRBV12-2 is tagged as a pseudogene. The length of the CDR3 is 13 residues. This chain's CDR3 is CASQAAARVEQYF. The CDR3, as DNA: TGTGCAAGTCAGGCGGCCGCCAGGGTTGAGCAGTACTTC.

In its sample, this clone was seen a few times. The chain uses TRBV7-2 and TRBJ2-7; D remains unclear. The CDR3 has 13 amino acids. Trimming took off 2 bases at V and 2 bases at J, with 7 bases between the two ends. Germline V CDR1 and CDR2: SGHTA, FQGNSA. CDR3 in DNA: TGTGCCAGCAGCTTAACCCCCCCCTACGAGCAGTACTTC. This encodes CASSLTPPYEQYF.

This rearrangement joins TRBV4-1 to TRBJ2-1; TRBD2 matches at 10 bases. The V gene's germline CDR1 is MGHRA and CDR2 YSYEKL. The length of the CDR3 is 15 residues. V gave up 4 bases and J gave up 7 bases; unmatched junction bases: 7. The chain's CDR3 is CASSLLSGGFNEQFF. For the CDR3, the DNA is TGCGCCAGCAGCCTGCTTAGCGGGGGGTTTAATGAGCAGTTCTTC.

The chain joins TRBV18 to TRBJ1-2, with D maybe TRBD1 (6 bases). V lost 2 bases and J 4 bases, leaving 11 bases between the germline ends. CDR1 is KGHSH and CDR2 is LQKENI in the germline V gene. CDR3 length: 14 residues. CDR3 in DNA: TGTGCCAGCTCACCAAACAGGGAGCCCTATGGCTACACCTTC. Translation: CASSPNREPYGYTF.

This chain connects TRBV7-9 to TRBJ2-1; 12 positions agree with TRBD2. Germline V CDR1 and CDR2: SEHNR, FQNEAQ (reference sequence). This CDR3 region has 17 residues. Trimming at V came to 4 bases and at J to 8 bases, leaving 12 bases not matched to a gene. CDR3: CASSSVTSGSTGDEQFF. Here the CDR3 DNA reads TGTGCCAGCAGCTCCGTGACTAGCGGGAGTACAGGGGATGAGCAGTTCTTC.

This clone showed up just once. The chain employs TRBV10-3 and TRBJ2-2, with 7 positions matching TRBD1. The CDR3 sequence is 21 residues long. Per the germline V gene, CDR1 is ENHRY and CDR2 is SYGVKD. The ends lost 6 bases at V and 1 base at J; junction bases unmatched: 23. The CDR3 here is CAISGRATSPRQGENTGELFF. CDR3 nucleotide sequence: TGTGCCATCAGCGGACGTGCAACCTCCCCCCGACAGGGAGAGAACACCGGGGAGCTGTTTTTT.

This clone was found a few times. V is TRBV6-1 and J is TRBJ2-1, with 11 bases identical to TRBD2. The length of the CDR3 is 17 residues. CDR1 MNHNS and CDR2 SASEGT come from the germline V gene. Losses at the gene ends were 2 bases for V and 4 bases for J; bases not matched to a gene: 7. The CDR3 bases are TGTGCCAGCAGTGAAAGATTAGCGGGGGGGGCATACAATGAGCAGTTCTTC. This encodes CASSERLAGGAYNEQFF.

The chain carries TRBV2 and TRBJ2-1; TRBD2 is a possible D gene (6 bases). The CDR3 has 17 residues. CDR1 is SNHLY and CDR2 is FYNNEI in the germline V gene. V was pared by 1 base and J by 2 bases, with 15 bases between. CDR3 sequence: CASSEGRTTRTYNEQFF. The CDR3 DNA reads TGTGCCAGCAGTGAAGGGCGGACTACGAGAACCTACAATGAGCAGTTCTTC.

The chain joins TRBV15 to TRBJ2-7; D remains ambiguous. The V gene's germline CDR1 is LNHNV and CDR2 YYDKDF (reference sequence). The CDR3 runs to 16 residues. The V and J ends lost 3 bases and 2 bases respectively, with 17 bases between them. CDR3 loop: CATSSSDRTDPYEQYF. In DNA form, the CDR3 reads TGTGCCACCAGCAGCTCCGATAGGACCGACCCCTACGAGCAGTACTTC.

In DNA, the CDR3 is TGTGCCAGCAGTGCGCGGGACAGCTTCCAAGAGACCCAGTACTTC. Translation gives CASSARDSFQETQYF. The chain is built from TRBV6-1 and TRBJ2-5; the D gene is possibly TRBD1 (7 bases). The CDR3 length is 15 residues. CDR1 MNHNS and CDR2 SASEGT come from the germline V gene. V lost 4 bases, J lost 1 base, and 13 bases lay in between.

CDR3 sequence (DNA): TGTGCCAGCAGTGGACTTCCAAGCGGGCCCCGCACAGATACGCAGTATTTT. Its protein is CASSGLPSGPRTDTQYF. The chain has TRBV25-1 and TRBJ2-3; TRBD2 might be the D (6 bases). The V gene lost 4 bases and the J gene lost 1 base, with 18 bases spanning the gap. This CDR3 has 17 amino acids. Looked up from germline, CDR1 is MGHDK and CDR2 is SYGVNS.

The V and J genes are TRBV28 and TRBJ1-2, with D perhaps TRBD1 (5 bases). The V gene lost 8 bases and the J gene lost 4 bases, with 14 bases spanning the gap. The CDR3 extends over 13 amino acids. Germline assignment: CDR1 MDHEN and CDR2 SYDVKM. The CDR3 sequence: CASSSGPVYGYTF. CDR3 nucleotide sequence: TGTGCCAGCTCTTCGGGGCCAGTCTATGGCTACACCTTC.

The chain is built from TRBV7-9 and TRBJ2-7; D call uncertain. This CDR3 region has 11 residues. Germline V gene sequence: CDR1 SEHNR, CDR2 FQNEAQ (reference sequence). V was pared by 1 base and J by 5 bases, with 3 bases between. The CDR3 bases are TGTGCCAGCAGCTTAGAGGACGAGCAGTACTTC. It yields the protein CASSLEDEQYF.